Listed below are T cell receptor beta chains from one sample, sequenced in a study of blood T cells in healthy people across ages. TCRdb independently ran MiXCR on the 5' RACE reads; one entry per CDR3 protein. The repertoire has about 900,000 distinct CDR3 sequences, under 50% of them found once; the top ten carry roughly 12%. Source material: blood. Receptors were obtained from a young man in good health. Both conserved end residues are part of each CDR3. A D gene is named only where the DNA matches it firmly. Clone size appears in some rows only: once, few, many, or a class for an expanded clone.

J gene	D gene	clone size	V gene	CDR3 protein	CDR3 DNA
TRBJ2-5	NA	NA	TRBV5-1	CASSFSGVASSDETQYF	TGCGCCAGCAGCTTTTCGGGGGTGGCGTCGTCGGATGAGACCCAGTACTTC
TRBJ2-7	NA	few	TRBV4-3	CASSQSRQTGKQYF	TGCGCCAGCAGCCAATCCCGGCAAACAGGGAAGCAGTACTTC
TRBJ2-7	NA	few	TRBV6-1	CASSALTGYEQYF	TGCGCCAGCAGCGCCTTAACAGGTTACGAGCAGTACTTC
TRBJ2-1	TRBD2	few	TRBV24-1	CATSDSRGLAVSYNEQFF	TGTGCCACCAGTGATTCCCGGGGACTAGCGGTTTCATACAATGAGCAGTTCTTC
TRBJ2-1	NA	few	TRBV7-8	CASRVSVDNLYNEQFF	TGTGCCAGCAGGGTGTCCGTCGACAACCTCTACAATGAGCAGTTCTTC
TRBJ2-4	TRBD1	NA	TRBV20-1	CSAPNTGGEYQQYF	TGCAGTGCTCCAAACACAGGGGGCGAGTATCAGCAGTACTTC
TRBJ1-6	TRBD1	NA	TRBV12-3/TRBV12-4	CASTDRGIGSPLHF	TGTGCCAGCACCGACAGGGGTATAGGTTCACCCCTCCACTTT
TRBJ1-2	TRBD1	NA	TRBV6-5	CASSDGDRATGYTF	TGTGCCAGCAGTGACGGGGACAGGGCGACTGGCTACACCTTC
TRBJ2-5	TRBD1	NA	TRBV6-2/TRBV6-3	CASSYSTGTVRETQYF	TGTGCCAGTAGTTACTCGACAGGGACGGTGCGAGAGACCCAGTACTTC
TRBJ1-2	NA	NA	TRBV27	CASPPDLGATKTFLYGYTF	TGTGCCAGCCCGCCGGACTTAGGGGCTACGAAAACTTTCCTCTATGGCTACACCTTC
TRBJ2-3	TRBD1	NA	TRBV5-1	CASSSGQGYDTQYF	TGCGCCAGCAGTTCTGGACAGGGGTATGATACGCAGTATTTT
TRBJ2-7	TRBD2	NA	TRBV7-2	CASSVTGTSGHEQYF	TGTGCCAGCAGCGTAACCGGGACTAGCGGGCATGAGCAGTACTTC
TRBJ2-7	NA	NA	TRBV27	CASSLQALGGATYEQYF	TGTGCCAGCAGTTTACAGGCACTGGGGGGGGCAACCTACGAGCAGTACTTC
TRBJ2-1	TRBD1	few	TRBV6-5	CASSRPGTGYNEQFF	TGTGCCAGCAGTCGACCCGGGACAGGATACAATGAGCAGTTCTTC
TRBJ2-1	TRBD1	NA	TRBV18	CASSPPGQAEQFF	TGTGCCAGCTCACCTCCAGGACAGGCAGAGCAGTTCTTC
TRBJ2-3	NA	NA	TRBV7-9	CASSLATSLGQSTDTQYF	TGTGCCAGCAGCTTAGCGACAAGTCTGGGCCAGAGCACAGATACGCAGTATTTT
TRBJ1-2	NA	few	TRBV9	CASSVVSGGYGYTF	TGTGCCAGCAGCGTAGTATCGGGTGGCTATGGCTACACCTTC
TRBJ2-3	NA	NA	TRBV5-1	CASSSLGGRSTDMQYF	TGCGCCAGCAGCTCCCTAGGCGGACGTAGCACAGATATGCAGTATTTT
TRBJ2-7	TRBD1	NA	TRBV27	CASSLSLGQISYEQYF	TGTGCCAGCAGTTTATCGTTGGGACAGATTTCCTACGAGCAGTACTTC
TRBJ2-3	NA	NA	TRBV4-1	CASTWTLTDTQYF	TGCGCCAGCACATGGACACTCACAGATACGCAGTATTTT
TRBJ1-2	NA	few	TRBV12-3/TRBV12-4	CASSRSNRGYGYTF	TGTGCCAGCAGTCGCAGTAACCGGGGGTATGGCTACACCTTC
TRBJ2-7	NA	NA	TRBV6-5	CASRGGEYEQYF	TGTGCCAGCAGGGGCGGGGAATACGAGCAGTACTTC
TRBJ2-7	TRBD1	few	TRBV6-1	CASSEFRTGGYEQYF	TGTGCCAGCAGTGAATTTCGGACAGGGGGCTACGAGCAGTACTTC
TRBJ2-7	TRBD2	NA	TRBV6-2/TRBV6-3	CTSSSASGGADEQYF	TGTACCAGCAGTTCTGCTAGCGGGGGGGCCGACGAGCAGTACTTC
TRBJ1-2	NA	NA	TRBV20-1	CSARDQAGQVGGYTF	TGCAGTGCTAGAGATCAGGCGGGGCAGGTTGGGGGCTACACCTTC
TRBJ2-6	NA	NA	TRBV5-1	CASSFEDWANVLTF	TGCGCCAGCAGCTTCGAGGATTGGGCCAACGTCCTGACTTTC
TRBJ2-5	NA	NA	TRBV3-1	CASSQGGLPRETQYF	TGTGCCAGCAGCCAAGGGGGGCTGCCGCGGGAGACCCAGTACTTC
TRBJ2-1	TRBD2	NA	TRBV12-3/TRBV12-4	CASRGVAGSEQFF	TGTGCCAGCAGGGGGGTAGCGGGGTCTGAGCAGTTCTTC
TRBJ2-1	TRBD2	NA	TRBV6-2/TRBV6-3	CASSFRTSGGAYNEQFF	TGTGCCAGCAGTTTTCGGACTAGCGGGGGGGCTTACAATGAGCAGTTCTTC
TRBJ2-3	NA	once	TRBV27	CASSSETSSTDTQYF	TGTGCCAGCAGTTCTGAGACTAGTAGCACAGATACGCAGTATTTT